Below are 12 T cell receptor beta chains sequenced from a single sample in a study of T cell changes during pregnancy in multiple sclerosis. Generated by immunoSEQ multiplex PCR, the TCRdb table keeps only in-frame clones and is missing some. This sample has tens of thousands of clones, with approximately 91% found just once. This specimen consisted of CD4+ T cells from peripheral blood mononuclear cells, obtained in the second trimester of pregnancy. These receptors were obtained from a female donor with multiple sclerosis, enrolled in a pregnancy study.

The V call is TRBV5-1, the J call TRBJ1-2; TRBD1 might be the D (5 bases). CDR3 size: 13 residues. The V and J ends lost 0 bases and 8 bases respectively, with 11 bases between them. CDR1 and CDR2 from the germline V gene are SGHRS and YFSETQ. The chain's CDR3 is CASSLAGGDGYTF. CDR3 nucleotides: TGCGCCAGCAGCTTGGCCGGGGGGGACGGCTACACCTTC.

DNA for the CDR3: TGCGCCAGCAGCTTGGCCGGGACAGTGAACACCGGGGAGCTGTTTTTT. This gives the protein CASSLAGTVNTGELFF. The chain couples TRBV5-1 to TRBJ2-2; 7 bases are a match to TRBD1. V lost 0 bases, J lost 1 base, and 3 bases stayed unmatched. CDR3 size: 16 residues. Looked up from germline, CDR1 is SGHRS and CDR2 is YFSETQ.

The V and J genes are TRBV27 and TRBJ1-1; no clear D. Deletions cut 5 bases from V and 0 bases from J, with 19 bases between. Per germline, CDR1 MNHEY and CDR2 SMNVEV (reference sequence). The CDR3 is 17 residues long. CDR3 nucleotide sequence: TGTGCCAGCAGTCCGGGTCGGGTTGAGCCCGTGAACACTGAAGCTTTCTTT. It specifies CASSPGRVEPVNTEAFF.

The gene calls are TRBV29-1 and TRBJ2-1; TRBD1 aligns across 8 bases. V gave up 7 bases and J gave up 6 bases; unmatched junction bases: 8. There are 13 residues in the CDR3. CDR1 and CDR2 from the germline V gene are SQVTM and ANQGSEA. The DNA of the CDR3 is TGCAGCGCAAACAGGGGGTCTGTCAATGAGCAGTTCTTC. Its translation: CSANRGSVNEQFF.

The chain uses TRBV6-5 and TRBJ1-1, with 7 bases identical to TRBD1. The CDR3 totals 15 residues. The V segment lost 5 bases and the J segment 8 bases; nucleotides outside the gene matches: 14. The germline gives CDR1 MNHEY, CDR2 SVGAGI. Here the CDR3 DNA reads TGTGCCAGCAGTCCCCTCCCATCCGGGACAGTAGAAGCTTTCTTT. Its protein product is CASSPLPSGTVEAFF.

The J gene is TRBJ2-2, the V gene TRBV5-1, with D tentatively TRBD2 (5 bases). Trimming removed 1 base from V and 7 bases from J, with 14 bases in between. The CDR3 length is 15 residues. The V gene's germline CDR1 is SGHRS and CDR2 YFSETQ. In DNA, the CDR3 is TGCGCCAGCAGCTTGTCTGCGGGTTCGGGCGGGGAGCTGTTTTTT. Protein: CASSLSAGSGGELFF.

The chain couples TRBV5-1 to TRBJ2-1, with TRBD2 identical over 12 bases. The length of the CDR3 is 15 residues. The germline gives CDR1 SGHRS, CDR2 YFSETQ. V dropped 7 bases and J dropped 7; count of bases not matched to a gene: 9. This chain's CDR3 is CASGSPGLAGNEQFF. The CDR3 region has the DNA TGCGCCAGCGGGTCCCCAGGACTAGCGGGGAATGAGCAGTTCTTC.

The chain uses TRBV5-1 and TRBJ1-1; the D is unclear. Trimming stripped 0 bases from V and 2 bases from J, with 8 bases between. The CDR3 is 14 residues long. Germline assignment: CDR1 SGHRS and CDR2 YFSETQ. The chain's CDR3 is CASSLETVNTEAFF. The CDR3 DNA reads TGCGCCAGCAGCTTGGAAACAGTCAACACTGAAGCTTTCTTT.

Turning to this clone: The junction departs from the called germline gene at one end, perhaps through a read error. The chain employs TRBV6-1 and TRBJ1-2; 7 nucleotides agree with TRBD1. Germline V lookup: CDR1 MNHNS, CDR2 SASEGT. CDR3 length equals 13 residues. CDR3 DNA sequence: TGTGCCAGCAGGGAAGACAGGGTCCATGGCTACACCTTC. Translation gives CASREDRVHGYTF.

This rearrangement joins TRBV6-6 to TRBJ1-1; TRBD1 is a possible D gene (5 bases). The V end lost 2 bases, the J end lost 5 bases, and 6 bases lay between the germline ends. Germline loops: CDR1 MNHNY, CDR2 SVGAGI (reference sequence). The CDR3 totals 12 residues. The CDR3 region has the DNA TGTGCCAGCAGTTACGGGGGGACTGAAGCTTTCTTT. Translating gives CASSYGGTEAFF.

A single count supports this clone. The chain is built from TRBV7-9 and TRBJ2-4; 8 bases map to TRBD2. Looked up from germline, CDR1 is SEHNR and CDR2 is FQNEAQ (reference sequence). The junction had 13 bases not matched to a gene; V was cut back by 4 bases and J by 5 bases. This CDR3 comprises 17 residues. In nucleotides, the CDR3 is TGTGCCAGCAGCTGGGGGGGAGCGGGGGACTCCCAAAACATTCAGTACTTC. Protein sequence: CASSWGGAGDSQNIQYF.

The chain employs TRBV5-1 and TRBJ2-3, with 7 bases lining up with TRBD2. Per germline, CDR1 SGHRS and CDR2 YFSETQ. The ends lost 2 bases at V and 0 bases at J; junction bases unmatched: 3. The CDR3 is 15 amino acids. The CDR3, as DNA: TGCGCCAGCAGCTTTGGGGGGGTGAGCACAGATACGCAGTATTTT. Translation: CASSFGGVSTDTQYF.